What follows are 20 T cell receptor beta chains derived from one specimen sequenced in a study of T cell changes during pregnancy in multiple sclerosis. Using immunoSEQ multiplex PCR, the repertoire was profiled, and TCRdb retains in-frame clones only, with some absent. The sample comprises about 61,000 clones, over 85% of which are singletons, and less than 3.5% rests with the top ten. This sample comprised CD8+ T cells from peripheral blood mononuclear cells, obtained in the third trimester of pregnancy. The source is a female donor with multiple sclerosis, enrolled in a pregnancy study.

The chain combines TRBV9 with TRBJ1-2, with D perhaps TRBD1 (5 bases). The CDR3 has 15 amino acids. Germline V gives CDR1 SGDLS, CDR2 YYNGEE. The V end was cut by 0 bases, the J end by 2 bases, with 11 bases between. The chain's CDR3 is CASSVGKGANYGYTF. CDR3 nucleotides: TGTGCCAGCAGCGTAGGGAAAGGGGCCAACTATGGCTACACCTTC.

The chain recombines TRBV27 with TRBJ2-7; possibly TRBD2 for D (7 bases). There are 14 residues in the CDR3. Germline assignment: CDR1 MNHEY and CDR2 SMNVEV (reference sequence). The V gene lost 4 bases and the J gene lost 6 bases, with 16 bases spanning the gap. CDR3 sequence: CASSWEGVAGEQYF. The CDR3 bases are TGTGCCAGCAGTTGGGAGGGGGTGGCCGGCGAGCAGTACTTC.

This clone was found once. The chain links TRBV27 to TRBJ1-1, with TRBD1 matching 7 bases. The CDR3 covers 20 residues. Germline loops: CDR1 MNHEY, CDR2 SMNVEV (reference sequence). V lost 2 bases, J lost 5 bases, and 23 bases stayed unmatched. The CDR3 reads CASSLIGGPHRGSFYTEAFF. For the CDR3, the DNA is TGTGCCAGCAGTTTAATAGGGGGTCCACACAGGGGTAGTTTTTATACTGAAGCTTTCTTT.

The chain is built from TRBV5-4 and TRBJ2-1; 10 bases map to TRBD2. Germline CDR1 SGHNT, CDR2 YYREEE (reference sequence). This CDR3 is 15 amino acids long. J was trimmed by 9 bases and V by 0 bases; bases with no gene match: 6. The chain's CDR3 is CASSLAAGGLSEQFF. CDR3 coding DNA: TGTGCCAGCAGCTTGGCAGCGGGAGGGCTCAGTGAGCAGTTCTTC.

The genes are TRBV28 and TRBJ2-1; maybe TRBD2 (5 bases). V lost 5 bases and J lost 9, with 23 bases in between. The CDR3 loop spans 16 amino acids. The germline V gene encodes CDR1 MDHEN and CDR2 SYDVKM. In DNA, the CDR3 is TGTGCCAGCAGTGATGCCGAGGGTTGCAATAAGTGTGAGCAGTTCTTC. Translation gives CASSDAEGCNKCEQFF.

This clone was seen once. The rearrangement uses TRBV27 and TRBJ2-1, with 10 bases identical to TRBD2. V was clipped by 2 bases and J by 10 bases; unmatched bases: 5. The CDR3 consists of 14 residues. In germline, CDR1 is MNHEY, CDR2 SMNVEV (reference sequence). The CDR3: CASSLGLAGVEQFF. Written as DNA, the CDR3 is TGTGCCAGCAGTTTAGGGCTAGCGGGAGTGGAGCAGTTCTTC.

J is TRBJ1-4 and V is TRBV5-6; a possible D gene is TRBD1 (5 bases). Germline V gene data show CDR1 as SGHDT and CDR2 as YYEEEE. Deletions cut 3 bases from V and 0 bases from J, with 9 bases between. CDR3 length: 15 residues. CDR3 amino acids: CASSSVQATNEKLFF. DNA of the CDR3: TGTGCCAGCAGCTCGGTACAGGCAACTAATGAAAAACTGTTTTTT.

The chain has TRBV12-5 and TRBJ2-1; 11 positions agree with TRBD2. Trimming removed 3 bases from V and 3 bases from J; junction bases left unmatched: 4. In germline, CDR1 is LGHNT, CDR2 FRNRAP. This CDR3 region has 16 residues. The CDR3 spells CASGFTTSGSYNEQFF. CDR3 in DNA: TGTGCTAGTGGTTTCACAACTAGCGGGAGCTACAATGAGCAGTTCTTC.

The chain couples TRBV14 to TRBJ1-4; maybe TRBD1 (5 bases). The CDR3 length is 14 residues. V lost 1 base and J 5 bases, leaving 8 bases between the germline ends. Germline V gene sequence: CDR1 SGHDN, CDR2 FVKESK. As DNA, the CDR3 is TGTGCCAGCAGCCAAGCAGGGTTGAATGAAAAACTGTTTTTT. The encoded protein is CASSQAGLNEKLFF.

This clone appeared a few times. The CDR3 is CASSSDRGQDEQYF. CDR3 coding DNA: TGTGCCAGCAGTTCCGACAGGGGGCAAGACGAGCAGTACTTC. The chain uses TRBV27 and TRBJ2-7, with 10 bases lining up with TRBD1. The V gene's germline CDR1 is MNHEY and CDR2 SMNVEV (reference sequence). V lost 4 bases to trimming and J lost 5 bases; unmatched junction nucleotides: 5. The CDR3 spans 14 residues.

The chain recombines TRBV5-1 with TRBJ1-1; 7 positions agree with TRBD1. V gave up 0 bases and J gave up 11 bases; unmatched junction bases: 13. The CDR3 is made up of 15 amino acids. Germline assignment: CDR1 SGHRS and CDR2 YFSETQ. The CDR3 DNA is TGCGCCAGCAGCTTGGGGACAGGTGATGCAAAAATGGCTTTCTTT. It specifies CASSLGTGDAKMAFF.

The chain recombines TRBV7-6 with TRBJ2-1; TRBD2 matches at 10 bases. The CDR3 has 17 amino acids. Trimming cost V 1 base and J 2 bases; bases outside gene matches: 5. Germline CDR1 SGHVS, CDR2 FNYEAQ. The CDR3 protein is CASSLDWTSGTYNEQFF. The CDR3 DNA reads as TGTGCCAGCAGCTTAGATTGGACTAGCGGAACCTACAATGAGCAGTTCTTC. Supplemented by reference TRBV7-6 and TRBJ2-1, the full variable domain reads GAGVSQSPRYKVTKRGQDVALRCDPISGHVSLYWYRQALGQGPEFLTYFNYEAQQDKSGLPNDRFSAERPEGSISTLTIQRTEQRDSAMYRCASSLDWTSGTYNEQFFGPGTRLTVL.

The chain links TRBV30 to TRBJ2-1; 8 bases are shared with TRBD2. The CDR3 contains 18 residues. V trimming: 0 bases; J trimming: 0 bases; junction bases outside the gene matches: 10. CDR1 is GTSNPN, CDR2 SVGIG, per germline (reference sequence). CDR3 nucleotides: TGTGCCTGGAGTGTACTACTAGCGGCCTTCCGCTCCTACAATGAGCAGTTCTTC. Translated: CAWSVLLAAFRSYNEQFF.

The genes are TRBV28 and TRBJ2-7, with TRBD2 as a possible D gene (6 bases). With 2 bases removed from V and 5 bases from J, the gap between germline ends came to 22 bases. The CDR3 is 17 residues long. The germline V gene has CDR1 MDHEN and CDR2 SYDVKM. CDR3 loop: CASSLRLVGRIGDEQYF. The CDR3 DNA sequence: TGTGCCAGCAGTTTAAGGTTGGTGGGGAGGATTGGCGACGAGCAGTACTTC.

The chain has TRBV19 and TRBJ1-1; tentative D call: TRBD1 (5 bases). This CDR3 is built from 14 residues. Between the trimmed V and J ends, which lost 4 bases and 5 bases, there was a span of 14 bases. Germline values: CDR1 LNHDA, CDR2 SQIVND (reference sequence). CDR3 DNA: TGTGCCAGTAGTACCGGGGGGGGACCAACTGAAGCTTTCTTT. Translated: CASSTGGGPTEAFF. The full variable domain, rest sourced from reference TRBV19 and TRBJ1-1, is DGGITQSPKYLFRKEGQNVTLSCEQNLNHDAMYWYRQDPGQGLRLIYYSQIVNDFQKGDIAEGYSVSREKKESFPLTVTSAQKNPTAFYLCASSTGGGPTEAFFGQGTRLTVV.

The chain has TRBV27 and TRBJ1-2, with TRBD1 as a possible D gene (5 bases). Germline V lookup: CDR1 MNHEY, CDR2 SMNVEV (reference sequence). This CDR3 is 13 amino acids long. V was cut by 5 bases and J by 8 bases, with 15 bases left in between. The CDR3 sequence is CASSRQRAGGYTF. The CDR3 DNA reads TGTGCCAGCAGTCGACAGCGGGCTGGCGGCTACACCTTC.

The V call is TRBV11-2, the J call TRBJ2-7; D is possibly TRBD1 (6 bases). V was pared by 3 bases and J by 1 base, with 10 bases between. Germline values: CDR1 SGHAT, CDR2 FQNNGV. CDR3 length: 14 residues. The CDR3: CASSLVQGSYEQYF. CDR3 coding DNA: TGTGCCAGCAGCTTGGTTCAGGGGTCCTACGAGCAGTACTTC.

The gene calls are TRBV6-5 and TRBJ1-5; D may be TRBD1 (6 bases). Trimming cost V 6 bases and J 7 bases, with 16 bases left between them. Looked up from germline, CDR1 is MNHEY and CDR2 is SVGAGI. The CDR3 contains 14 residues. The CDR3 DNA sequence: TGTGCCAGCAGCTCGTACAGGGATCAACAGCCCCAGCATTTT. This codes for CASSSYRDQQPQHF.

The CDR3 region is CASSVEWDKETQYF. In nucleotides, the CDR3 is TGTGCCAGCAGCGTAGAGTGGGACAAAGAGACCCAGTACTTC. V and J are TRBV9 and TRBJ2-5; TRBD1 might be the D (6 bases). There are 14 residues in the CDR3. Germline V gene sequence: CDR1 SGDLS, CDR2 YYNGEE. The V gene lost 0 bases and the J gene lost 3 bases, with 9 bases spanning the gap.

The V call is TRBV30, the J call TRBJ2-1, with 10 bases lining up with TRBD2. V lost 8 bases, J lost 9 bases, and 19 bases stayed unmatched. Germline V lookup: CDR1 GTSNPN, CDR2 SVGIG (reference sequence). This CDR3 contains 16 residues. CDR3 sequence: CAAPHNGLAEPSEQFF. CDR3 nucleotide sequence: TGTGCCGCTCCCCACAACGGACTAGCGGAGCCCAGTGAGCAGTTCTTC.